What follows are 26 T cell receptor beta chains derived from one specimen sequenced in a study of blood T cell repertoires in COVID-19. Libraries were prepared by immunoSEQ multiplex PCR; TCRdb keeps only in-frame clonotypes and omits some of them. The sample comprises around 330,000 clones, around 85% of which are singletons, and under 2% rests with the top ten. Sequencing was carried out using PBMCs or T cells enriched from blood (not recorded which). All receptors derive from a woman in her twenties or thirties who had been exposed to COVID-19.

V and J are TRBV6-1 and TRBJ1-1; perhaps TRBD1 as D (6 bases). There are 11 residues in the CDR3. Germline V CDR1 and CDR2: MNHNS, SASEGT. Trimming removed 3 bases at V and 12 bases at J, with 11 bases between. CDR3 coding DNA: TGTGCCAGCAGTGAGTTGGGGGCCTCTTTCTTT. Its translation: CASSELGASFF.

This clone appeared once. The rearrangement uses TRBV29-1 and TRBJ1-1, with D unresolved. The germline CDR1 and CDR2 sequences are SQVTM and ANQGSEA. V was trimmed by 3 bases and J by 3 bases, leaving 14 bases between them. This CDR3 contains 14 residues. Here the CDR3 reads CSVDKTDSDTEAFF. As DNA, the CDR3 is TGCAGCGTTGACAAAACTGACTCGGACACTGAAGCTTTCTTT.

The rearrangement uses TRBV18 and TRBJ2-5; maybe TRBD2 (6 bases). Germline CDR1 is KGHSH and CDR2 is LQKENI. Between the trimmed V and J ends, which lost 6 bases and 5 bases, there was a span of 10 bases. The CDR3 has 12 residues. The CDR3 sequence is CASSSGEETQYF. The CDR3 nucleotides read TGTGCCAGCTCCTCGGGGGAGGAGACCCAGTACTTC. Based on the CDR3 plus reference TRBV18 and TRBJ2-5, the full variable domain is NAGVMQNPRHLVRRRGQEARLRCSPMKGHSHVYWYRQLPEEGLKFMVYLQKENIIDESGMPKERFSAEFPKEGPSILRIQQVVRGDSAAYFCASSSGEETQYFGPGTRLLVL.

J is TRBJ1-6 and V is TRBV7-2; D not certain. Trimming stripped 1 base from V and 10 bases from J, with 11 bases between. Germline-derived CDR1 and CDR2 are SGHTA and FQGNSA. The CDR3 loop spans 14 amino acids. The CDR3 is CASSLVIPRSPLHF. The CDR3 DNA sequence: TGTGCCAGCAGCTTAGTTATTCCGAGGTCACCCCTCCACTTT.

The chain has TRBV3-1 (or the pseudogene TRBV3-2) and TRBJ2-7, with a tentative D call TRBD1 (6 bases). V lost 0 bases and J 4 bases, leaving 13 bases between the germline ends. Germline CDR1 reads LGHDT; CDR2 reads YNNKEL (reference sequence). This CDR3 region has 15 residues. CDR3 nucleotide sequence: TGTGCCAGCAGCCAAGACCCGCAGGGGTTATACGAGCAGTACTTC. Translating it yields CASSQDPQGLYEQYF.

The V gene is TRBV2, the J gene TRBJ2-1; TRBD2 aligns across 8 bases. The CDR3 length is 13 residues. CDR1 and CDR2 (germline): SNHLY, FYNNEI. V lost 6 bases and J lost 10; bases outside the gene matches: 8. The CDR3 loop reads CASRPGTRVEQFF. In DNA form, the CDR3 reads TGTGCCAGCAGGCCCGGGACTAGGGTCGAGCAGTTCTTC.

Here the CDR3 DNA reads TGTGCCAGCAGCTTCCCACGCCGGGACAGGGGAGGCACTGAAGCTTTCTTT. Protein sequence: CASSFPRRDRGGTEAFF. V gene TRBV7-3 combines with J gene TRBJ1-1; 10 nucleotides match TRBD1. J was trimmed by 4 bases and V by 3 bases; bases with no gene match: 11. The germline V gene has CDR1 SGHTA and CDR2 FQGTGA. The CDR3 consists of 17 residues.

In regard to this clone: One end of the junction does not line up with germline, which may come from a read error. The chain uses TRBV3-1 (or the pseudogene TRBV3-2) and TRBJ2-7; unclear D gene. The germline V gene encodes CDR1 LGHDT and CDR2 YNNKEL (reference sequence). This CDR3 has 12 residues. CDR3 amino acids: CASSQVSYGQYF. The CDR3 nucleotides are TGTGCCAGCAGCCAAGTGTCGTACGGGCAGTACTTC.

This chain connects TRBV25-1 to TRBJ1-5; 9 bases map to TRBD1. Germline V gene data show CDR1 as MGHDK and CDR2 as SYGVNS. V lost 1 base and J lost 2; bases outside the gene matches: 9. This CDR3 is built from 18 residues. The CDR3 bases are TGTGCCAGCAGTGAATTGGGGGACAGGGAGGAGGGCAATCAGCCCCAGCATTTT. Its translation is CASSELGDREEGNQPQHF.

The chain employs TRBV6-1 and TRBJ1-3, with D possibly matching TRBD1 (5 bases). The CDR3 has 16 residues. V lost 2 bases and J 2 bases, leaving 13 bases between the germline ends. CDR1 is MNHNS, CDR2 SASEGT, per germline. Written as DNA, the CDR3 is TGTGCCAGCAGTGAACCCAGGGTGGCGGCTGGAAACACCATATATTTT. It yields the protein CASSEPRVAAGNTIYF.

This chain links TRBV28 with TRBJ2-7; 9 bases align to TRBD1. This CDR3 comprises 14 residues. CDR1 is MDHEN and CDR2 is SYDVKM in the germline V gene. Unmatched junction bases numbered 4, after V lost 5 bases and J lost 2 bases. The CDR3, as DNA: TGTGCCAGCAGTACCGGGACAGGGACCTACGAGCAGTACTTC. Amino acid sequence: CASSTGTGTYEQYF.

V is TRBV28 and J is TRBJ2-7, with 9 bases aligning to TRBD1. The CDR3 extends over 14 amino acids. Trimming cost V 3 bases and J 7 bases; bases outside gene matches: 7. Germline CDR1 and CDR2: MDHEN and SYDVKM. Written as DNA, the CDR3 is TGTGCCAGCAGTTTGTCCGGGACAGGGTATGAGCAGTACTTC. It yields the protein CASSLSGTGYEQYF.

The chain couples TRBV5-4 to TRBJ2-7; 8 nucleotides match TRBD1. J lost 0 bases, V lost 2 bases, and 4 bases had no gene match. CDR1 is SGHNT and CDR2 is YYREEE in the germline V gene (reference sequence). The CDR3 consists of 15 residues. Here the CDR3 reads CASSFRTGSSYEQYF. The DNA of the CDR3 is TGTGCCAGCAGCTTTCGGACAGGGAGCTCCTACGAGCAGTACTTC.

V usage is TRBV10-1 and J usage is TRBJ1-2; 11 bases map to TRBD1. Germline V gene data show CDR1 as WNHNN and CDR2 as SYGVQD (reference sequence). The CDR3 is 19 residues long. V gave up 3 bases and J gave up 7 bases; unmatched junction bases: 19. CDR3 bases: TGCGCCAGCAGTGATGTCCAAGGACAGGGGGCGCAGGTCGTCTCTGGCTACACCTTC. Protein product: CASSDVQGQGAQVVSGYTF.

This clone has more than one count but fewer than ten. The V call is TRBV3-1 (or the pseudogene TRBV3-2), the J call TRBJ2-5; 7 positions match TRBD2. J gave up 8 bases and V 2 bases, and 11 bases lay outside the gene matches. The germline V gene has CDR1 LGHDT and CDR2 YNNKEL (reference sequence). This CDR3 has 15 residues. The CDR3 DNA follows: TGTGCCAGCAGCCAAACGGGGAGGGGTGTCCCAACCCAGTACTTC. Its translation is CASSQTGRGVPTQYF.

The V call is TRBV27, the J call TRBJ2-5; 9 bases are a match to TRBD1. Germline assignment: CDR1 MNHEY and CDR2 SMNVEV (reference sequence). The length of the CDR3 is 15 residues. The junction had 8 bases not matched to a gene; V was cut back by 4 bases and J by 5 bases. The CDR3 is CASSSLSTGGETQYF. For the CDR3, the DNA is TGTGCCAGCAGTTCACTCTCGACAGGGGGGGAGACCCAGTACTTC.

The chain is built from TRBV30 and TRBJ2-3; the match to TRBD2 covers 11 bases. Germline CDR1 reads GTSNPN; CDR2 reads SVGIG (reference sequence). J gave up 5 bases and V 3 bases, and 19 bases lay outside the gene matches. CDR3 length: 19 residues. The CDR3 nucleotides read TGTGCCTGGAGCCCCCGGGCTGGTAGCGGGGGGGCCGGTGTAGATACGCAGTATTTT. This translates into CAWSPRAGSGGAGVDTQYF.

This clone showed up just once. The chain couples TRBV3-1 (or the pseudogene TRBV3-2) to TRBJ2-1, with 8 bases lining up with TRBD2. This CDR3 has 15 amino acids. Germline V CDR1 and CDR2: LGHDT, YNNKEL (reference sequence). With V trimmed by 4 bases and J by 8 bases, 10 bases remained unmatched. The CDR3 spells CASSPTGGPRDEQFF. CDR3 sequence (DNA): TGTGCCAGCAGCCCAACGGGAGGGCCGCGGGATGAGCAGTTCTTC.

Regarding this clone: The identical CDR3 is also encoded by other nucleotide sequences in the sample. The CDR3 here is CASSPPTGNYGYTF. In DNA form, the CDR3 reads TGTGCCAGCAGTCCTCCGACAGGGAACTATGGCTACACCTTC. The rearrangement joins TRBV28 to TRBJ1-2, with 7 bases that match TRBD1. Germline CDR1 reads MDHEN; CDR2 reads SYDVKM. Unmatched junction bases numbered 5, after V lost 5 bases and J lost 2 bases. The CDR3 loop spans 14 amino acids.

Note on this clone: The junction departs from germline at one end; a sequencing error may be responsible. Different DNA sequences within this sample yield the same CDR3. The chain links TRBV4-1 to TRBJ1-5; D is undetermined. The CDR3 consists of 13 residues. Germline V gene sequence: CDR1 MGHRA, CDR2 YSYEKL. The CDR3 reads CASSLFTGQPQHF. The CDR3 DNA follows: TGTGCCAGCAGCCTCTTCACGGGTCAGCCCCAGCATTTT.

The chain is built from TRBV12-3 or TRBV12-4 and TRBJ2-1; perhaps TRBD2 as D (5 bases). The CDR3 length is 12 residues. The germline V and J ends were trimmed by 5 bases and 7 bases, with 9 bases remaining between them. CDR3 in amino acids: CASSISGNEQFF. In DNA, the CDR3 is TGTGCCAGCAGTATCTCGGGAAATGAGCAGTTCTTC.

The sample holds many counts of this clone. The chain is built from TRBV11-2 and TRBJ2-5; D call uncertain. Germline V gene lookup returns CDR1 SGHAT and CDR2 FQNNGV. The CDR3 loop spans 17 amino acids. Trimming took 0 bases from V and 0 from J, leaving 14 bases between them. CDR3 in amino acids: CASSLDYSANYQETQYF. In nucleotides, the CDR3 is TGTGCCAGCAGCTTAGACTACTCTGCGAATTACCAAGAGACCCAGTACTTC.

This clone was seen once. Here the CDR3 reads CASSVNRAGNTIYF. DNA for the CDR3: TGTGCCAGCAGTGTAAACAGGGCCGGAAACACCATATATTTT. The gene calls are TRBV2 and TRBJ1-3; tentatively, D is TRBD1 (6 bases). CDR1 and CDR2 (germline): SNHLY, FYNNEI. The CDR3 extends over 14 amino acids. The germline V and J ends were trimmed by 4 bases and 4 bases, with 11 bases remaining between them.

The chain uses TRBV10-2 and TRBJ1-3; TRBD1 matches at 10 bases. Germline CDR1 and CDR2: WSHSY and SAAADI. With 6 bases clipped from V and 7 bases from J, the junction kept 6 bases outside the gene matches. CDR3 length equals 14 residues. DNA for the CDR3: TGCGCCAGCAGCGGGACAGGGGCTGACAACACCATATATTTT. Translated, it gives CASSGTGADNTIYF.

This sequence joins TRBV19 and TRBJ1-1; 7 positions agree with TRBD1. The germline V gene encodes CDR1 LNHDA and CDR2 SQIVND (reference sequence). After removal of 4 bases from V and 4 bases from J, the junction contained 9 bases not matched to a gene. The CDR3 consists of 15 residues. CDR3 bases: TGTGCCAGTAGTACCCACAGGGGTGAGGTCACTGAAGCTTTCTTT. Translating gives CASSTHRGEVTEAFF.

Worth noting for this clone: Mismatch with germline at one junction end may stem from a read error. This rearrangement joins TRBV7-9 to TRBJ1-2; the D is unclear. Germline-derived CDR1 and CDR2 are SEHNR and FQNEAQ (reference sequence). The CDR3 spans 11 residues. The CDR3 DNA follows: TGTGCCAGCAGCTTTGGGGAGGCTTCTGCCTTC. It translates to CASSFGEASAF.